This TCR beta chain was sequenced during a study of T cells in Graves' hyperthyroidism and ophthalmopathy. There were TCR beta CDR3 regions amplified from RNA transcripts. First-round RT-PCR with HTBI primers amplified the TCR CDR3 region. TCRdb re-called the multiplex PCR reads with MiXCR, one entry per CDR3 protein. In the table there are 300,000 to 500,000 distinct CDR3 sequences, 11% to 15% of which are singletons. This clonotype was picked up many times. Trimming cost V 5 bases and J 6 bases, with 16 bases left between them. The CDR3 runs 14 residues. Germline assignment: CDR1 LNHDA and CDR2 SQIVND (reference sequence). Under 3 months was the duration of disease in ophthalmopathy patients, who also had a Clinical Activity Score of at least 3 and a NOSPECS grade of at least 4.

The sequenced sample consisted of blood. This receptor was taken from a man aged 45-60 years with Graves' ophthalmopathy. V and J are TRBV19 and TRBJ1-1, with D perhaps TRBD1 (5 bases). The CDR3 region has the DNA TGTGCCAGTAGTGGCTCTTTTGGGGCGCCTGAAGCTTTCTTT. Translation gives CASSGSFGAPEAFF.